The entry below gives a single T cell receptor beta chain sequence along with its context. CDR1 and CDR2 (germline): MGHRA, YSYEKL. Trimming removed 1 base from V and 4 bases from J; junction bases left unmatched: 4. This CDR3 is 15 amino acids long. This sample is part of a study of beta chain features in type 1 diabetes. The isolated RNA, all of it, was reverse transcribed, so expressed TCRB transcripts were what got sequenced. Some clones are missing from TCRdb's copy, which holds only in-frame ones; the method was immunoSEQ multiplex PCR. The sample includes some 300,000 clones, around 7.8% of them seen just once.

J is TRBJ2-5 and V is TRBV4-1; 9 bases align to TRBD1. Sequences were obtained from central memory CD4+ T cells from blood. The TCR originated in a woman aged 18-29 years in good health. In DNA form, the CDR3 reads TGCGCCAGCAGCCAAGTCGGGACAGGGACAGAGACCCAGTACTTC. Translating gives CASSQVGTGTETQYF.